This is a list of T cell receptor beta chains from one sample in a study of blood T cell repertoires in COVID-19. The assay was immunoSEQ multiplex PCR, and TCRdb's table has in-frame clones only and misses some. This sample has around 190,000 clones; about four fifths occur once, and the top ten carry about 11%. Sequences were obtained from peripheral blood. All receptors come from a woman aged 40 to 55 with COVID-19, enrolled during active disease. Both conserved end residues are part of each CDR3. A D gene is named only where the DNA matches it firmly. The size entry is marked missing in some rows and otherwise reads once, few, many or a size class.

CDR3	DNA	D	V	size	length	J
CASSARNRGAYEQYF	TGTGCCAGCAGCGCTCGCAACAGGGGGGCCTACGAGCAGTACTTC	TRBD1	TRBV5-4	few	15	TRBJ2-7
CASSAVPAAQETQYF	TGTGCCAGCAGCGCAGTGCCGGCGGCCCAAGAGACCCAGTACTTC	-	TRBV9	-	15	TRBJ2-5
CASSSAGSENEKLFF	TGTGCCAGCAGTTCGGCGGGATCGGAAAATGAAAAACTGTTTTTT	-	TRBV28	-	15	TRBJ1-4
CASSETSGGGTQYF	TGTGCCAGCAGTGAGACTAGCGGGGGGGGGACCCAGTACTTC	TRBD2	TRBV6-1	once	14	TRBJ2-5
CASSLVVAGGSTQYF	TGTGCCAGCAGCTTAGTGGTAGCGGGGGGGAGCACGCAGTATTTT	TRBD2	TRBV11-2	-	15	TRBJ2-3
CASSVAWATETQYF	TGTGCCAGCAGCGTAGCGTGGGCCACGGAGACCCAGTACTTC	-	TRBV9	-	14	TRBJ2-5
CASRPGQGNTEAFF	TGTGCCAGCAGGCCTGGACAGGGTAACACTGAAGCTTTCTTT	TRBD1	TRBV6-5	once	14	TRBJ1-1
CARGDRGGETQYF	TGTGCCAGAGGAGACAGGGGAGGAGAGACCCAGTACTTC	TRBD1	TRBV2	-	13	TRBJ2-5
CASSHDGTGNQPQHF	TGTGCCAGCAGCCACGATGGGACAGGCAATCAGCCCCAGCATTTT	TRBD1	TRBV3-1/TRBV3-2	-	15	TRBJ1-5
CASSTTGLASYEQYF	TGTGCCAGCAGCACAACAGGGCTCGCCTCCTACGAGCAGTACTTC	-	TRBV28	-	15	TRBJ2-7
CATRQGNTGELFF	TGTGCCACCAGGCAGGGGAACACCGGGGAGCTGTTTTTT	-	TRBV15	-	13	TRBJ2-2
CASSKGQLANYGYTF	TGTGCCAGCAGCAAGGGACAGCTAGCTAACTATGGCTACACCTTC	TRBD1	TRBV9	-	15	TRBJ1-2
CAIQRTVGDTEAFF	TGTGCCATACAGAGGACGGTCGGGGACACTGAAGCTTTCTTT	-	TRBV28	few	14	TRBJ1-1
CAISELQRERDEQFF	TGTGCCATCAGTGAACTACAGCGGGAGCGCGATGAGCAGTTCTTC	TRBD2	TRBV10-3	few	15	TRBJ2-1
CASSTTGTRVGYTF	TGTGCCAGCAGCACTACAGGAACTCGGGTTGGCTACACCTTC	-	TRBV7-8	-	14	TRBJ1-2
CASSFGRGSKPQHF	TGTGCCAGCAGCTTTGGCCGAGGCTCTAAGCCCCAGCATTTT	-	TRBV5-6	-	14	TRBJ1-5
CASSLAGRGETQYF	TGTGCCAGCAGCTTAGCGGGCAGGGGGGAGACCCAGTACTTC	TRBD1	TRBV7-2	-	14	TRBJ2-5
CASTGQPNTEAFF	TGTGCCAGCACGGGACAACCGAACACTGAAGCTTTCTTT	-	TRBV12-3/TRBV12-4	-	13	TRBJ1-1
CASRGGTDTGELFF	TGTGCCAGCAGGGGCGGGACAGACACCGGGGAGCTGTTTTTT	-	TRBV25-1	-	14	TRBJ2-2
CASSPLGERGQPQHF	TGTGCCAGCAGCCCCCTCGGGGAGAGAGGTCAGCCCCAGCATTTT	-	TRBV7-9	-	15	TRBJ1-5
CASSLSQETQYF	TGTGCCAGCAGCCTGTCACAAGAGACCCAGTACTTC	-	TRBV3-1/TRBV3-2	-	12	TRBJ2-5
CASSPSGITMGDEQFF	TGTGCCAGCAGCCCTAGCGGAATTACAATGGGCGATGAGCAGTTCTTC	TRBD2	TRBV7-3	-	16	TRBJ2-1
CASSQDFISNQPQHF	TGCGCCAGCAGCCAAGATTTTATTAGCAATCAGCCCCAGCATTTT	-	TRBV4-1	few	15	TRBJ1-5
CASSLDRGISEAFF	TGTGCCAGCAGCTTAGATCGGGGGATCTCTGAAGCTTTCTTT	-	TRBV11-1	-	14	TRBJ1-1
CASKNDRGLAEAFF	TGTGCCAGCAAGAACGACAGGGGGCTAGCTGAAGCTTTCTTT	TRBD1	TRBV6-5	-	14	TRBJ1-1
CASSTGTLQGYGYTF	TGTGCCAGCAGTACGGGGACACTTCAGGGCTATGGCTACACCTTC	-	TRBV6-5	-	15	TRBJ1-2
CASSLTRNTEAFF	TGTGCCAGCAGCCTAACGCGGAACACTGAAGCTTTCTTT	-	TRBV3-1/TRBV3-2	-	13	TRBJ1-1
CASSEAQKFNTGELFF	TGTGCCAGCAGTGAAGCCCAAAAATTCAACACCGGGGAGCTGTTTTTT	-	TRBV2	-	16	TRBJ2-2
CASSEGASGQPQHF	TGTGCCAGCAGTGAAGGGGCTTCAGGACAGCCCCAGCATTTT	-	TRBV6-1	-	14	TRBJ1-5
CASSSTTQETQYF	TGTGCCAGCAGCTCAACGACTCAAGAGACCCAGTACTTC	-	TRBV5-4	-	13	TRBJ2-5
CASQPTASIGELFF	TGTGCCAGCCAACCCACGGCTAGCATCGGGGAGCTGTTTTTT	-	TRBV9	-	14	TRBJ2-2
CASSQFRGGSPSGNTIYF	TGCGCCAGCAGCCAATTTCGGGGGGGTTCCCCATCTGGAAACACCATATATTTT	-	TRBV4-1	-	18	TRBJ1-3